The rows below give T cell receptor beta chains drawn from one sample of a study of metastatic and nonmetastatic thyroid tumors. TCRdb re-called clones via MiXCR from the PCR reads. Of 15,000 to 20,000 clones detected, 15% to 19% appear once; the ten largest clones hold 15% to 20%. Sequencing input: blood. The receptors shown here come from a female donor with papillary thyroid cancer or a benign thyroid nodule (not recorded which). Some clones in this sample may be carry-over from other donors' samples. Both conserved end residues are part of each CDR3. Each record gives: CDR3 protein, CDR3 DNA, J gene, V gene, clone size, CDR3 length, D gene. The D gene is left open where the match is weak. Expanded clones get a size class; other rows say once, few or many, or leave the size out.

CASSAHKETQYF TGTGCCAGCAGCGCGCACAAAGAGACCCAGTACTTC TRBJ2-5 TRBV7-2 many 12 -
CAWSVWSNTEAFF TGTGCCTGGAGTGTATGGTCGAACACTGAAGCTTTCTTT TRBJ1-1 TRBV30 many 13 -
CSAREDARSTDTQYF TGCAGTGCTAGAGAGGATGCTAGATCGACAGATACGCAGTATTTT TRBJ2-3 TRBV20-1 - 15 -
CASSYSKGNIQYF TGTGCCAGCAGTTACTCGAAGGGGAACATTCAGTACTTC TRBJ2-4 TRBV6-5 many 13 -
CASSIGRGAPNQPQHF TGTGCCAGTAGTATAGGAAGGGGGGCCCCCAATCAGCCCCAGCATTTT TRBJ1-5 TRBV19 many 16 -
CAIRAQVGGYNEQFF TGTGCCATCAGGGCCCAGGTGGGAGGGTACAATGAGCAGTTCTTC TRBJ2-1 TRBV10-3 many 15 TRBD2
CATQRGQGFTDTQYF TGTGCCACCCAGAGAGGACAGGGGTTTACAGATACGCAGTATTTT TRBJ2-3 TRBV24-1 medium-sized 15 TRBD1
CASSEWWADREQYF TGTGCCAGCAGTGAATGGTGGGCGGACCGCGAGCAGTACTTC TRBJ2-7 TRBV2 medium-sized 14 -
CASSWVAPGELFF TGTGCCAGCAGTTGGGTCGCCCCCGGGGAGCTGTTTTTT TRBJ2-2 TRBV2 many 13 -
CASSSRGGRTDTQYF TGTGCCAGCAGTTCGCGGGGGGGAAGGACAGATACGCAGTATTTT TRBJ2-3 TRBV6-1 medium-sized 15 TRBD2
CSASAGTDYGYTF TGCAGTGCTTCAGCAGGGACAGACTATGGCTACACCTTC TRBJ1-2 TRBV20-1 - 13 TRBD1
CASSATGLGTEAFF TGTGCCAGCAGCGCGACAGGGTTGGGCACTGAAGCTTTCTTT TRBJ1-1 TRBV9 - 14 TRBD1
CASSQAGGRPETQYF TGCGCCAGCTCCCAGGCGGGAGGGAGGCCAGAGACCCAGTACTTC TRBJ2-5 TRBV5-1 many 15 TRBD2
CASSSGGAGTDTQYF TGTGCCAGCAGTAGCGGGGGGGCAGGCACAGATACGCAGTATTTT TRBJ2-3 TRBV6-1 medium-sized 15 TRBD2
CASSLAGQNEKLFF TGTGCCAGCAGCTTAGCGGGACAGAATGAAAAACTGTTTTTT TRBJ1-4 TRBV7-9 many 14 TRBD1
CASRAQGTNQPQHF TGTGCCAGCAGAGCCCAGGGGACCAATCAGCCCCAGCATTTT TRBJ1-5 TRBV6-1 many 14 -
CASSLAGLLNEQFF TGTGCCAGCAGCTTAGCGGGACTACTCAATGAGCAGTTCTTC TRBJ2-1 TRBV7-2 many 14 TRBD2
CASSYPGRNNSPLHF TGTGCCAGCAGTTACCCTGGGCGGAATAATTCACCCCTCCACTTT TRBJ1-6 TRBV28 medium-sized 15 -
CASSQNLELRETQYF TGTGCCAGCAGCCAGAATTTGGAACTTAGAGAGACCCAGTACTTC TRBJ2-5 TRBV5-5 few 15 -
CASSLDGATEAFF TGTGCCAGCAGTTTAGATGGGGCGACTGAAGCTTTCTTT TRBJ1-1 TRBV28 medium-sized 13 -
CASKVPGQNTGELFF TGTGCCAGCAAAGTCCCGGGACAGAACACCGGGGAGCTGTTTTTT TRBJ2-2 TRBV6-1 medium-sized 15 -
CASSRTGEGTGELFF TGTGCCAGTAGTAGAACGGGAGAAGGCACCGGGGAGCTGTTTTTT TRBJ2-2 TRBV19 many 15 -
CASSPHPGASGNTIYF TGTGCCAGCTCACCACATCCAGGGGCCTCTGGAAACACCATATATTTT TRBJ1-3 TRBV18 many 16 -
CATSGRDRGRQPQHF TGTGCCACCAGCGGCCGTGACAGGGGGAGGCAGCCCCAGCATTTT TRBJ1-5 TRBV15 few 15 TRBD1
CASSQGAGGLEEQYF TGCGCCAGCAGCCAAGGGGCAGGGGGGTTGGAAGAGCAGTACTTC TRBJ2-7 TRBV4-1 - 15 -
CSVEDQFTLAGATDTQYF TGCAGCGTTGAAGATCAATTCACACTAGCGGGAGCAACAGATACGCAGTATTTT TRBJ2-3 TRBV29-1 many 18 TRBD2
CASSPRSGGDKDGYTF TGTGCCAGCTCACCCCGGAGCGGGGGGGATAAGGATGGCTACACCTTC TRBJ1-2 TRBV18 many 16 -
CASNYRRADGYTF TGTGCCAGCAATTATAGAAGGGCCGATGGCTACACCTTC TRBJ1-2 TRBV12-3/TRBV12-4 few 13 -
CAISESRGGGTEAFF TGTGCCATCAGTGAGTCTCGGGGAGGAGGCACTGAAGCTTTCTTT TRBJ1-1 TRBV10-3 many 15 -
CSVRDTEAFF TGCAGCGTCCGGGACACTGAAGCTTTCTTT TRBJ1-1 TRBV29-1 many 10 -
CASSPTESYEQYF TGTGCCAGCAGCCCCACAGAATCCTACGAGCAGTACTTC TRBJ2-7 TRBV12-3/TRBV12-4 few 13 -
CSAGTWDTEAFF TGCAGTGCCGGGACATGGGACACTGAAGCTTTCTTT TRBJ1-1 TRBV20-1 - 12 -
CASSLSSGRYAYNEQFF TGCGCCAGCAGCTTGAGTAGCGGGAGATACGCTTACAATGAGCAGTTCTTC TRBJ2-1 TRBV5-1 many 17 TRBD2
CASTDVLNTEAFF TGTGCCAGTACAGATGTACTGAACACTGAAGCTTTCTTT TRBJ1-1 TRBV19 many 13 -
CASSPQGVGTDTQYF TGCGCCAGCAGCCCTCAGGGGGTGGGGACAGATACGCAGTATTTT TRBJ2-3 TRBV4-1 many 15 TRBD1
CASSESGTGGGTEAFF TGTGCCAGCAGTGAAAGTGGGACAGGGGGTGGCACTGAAGCTTTCTTT TRBJ1-1 TRBV6-1 few 16 TRBD1
CASSFRDSSEKLFF TGCGCCAGCAGCTTCAGGGATTCGTCTGAAAAACTGTTTTTT TRBJ1-4 TRBV5-1 many 14 -
CASSVIDRGKTNEKLFF TGTGCCAGTAGTGTAATAGACAGGGGGAAGACTAATGAAAAACTGTTTTTT TRBJ1-4 TRBV19 many 17 TRBD1
CASSEYLYNEQFF TGTGCCAGCAGTGAATACCTGTACAATGAGCAGTTCTTC TRBJ2-1 TRBV6-1 few 13 -
CASSLYPVGTLGTEAFF TGTGCCAGCAGCTTATATCCGGTCGGGACCCTTGGCACTGAAGCTTTCTTT TRBJ1-1 TRBV11-1 many 17 -
CASSESGAGKDGELFF TGTGCCAGCAGTGAATCAGGGGCGGGAAAAGACGGGGAGCTGTTTTTT TRBJ2-2 TRBV25-1 medium-sized 16 -
CASSRRGRNTGELFF TGTGCCAGCAGTAGGAGGGGCCGGAACACCGGGGAGCTGTTTTTT TRBJ2-2 TRBV2 many 15 -
CASNPLGNEQFF TGTGCCAGCAACCCATTAGGGAATGAGCAGTTCTTC TRBJ2-1 TRBV12-3/TRBV12-4 - 12 -
CASNAVGIYSNQPQHF TGTGCCAGCAACGCCGTCGGGATTTATAGCAATCAGCCCCAGCATTTT TRBJ1-5 TRBV28 many 16 -